This is a list of T cell receptor beta chains from one sample in a study of blood T cells in healthy people across ages. TCRdb called the 5' RACE reads again in MiXCR, with one record for every CDR3 protein. This table holds nearly 1 million distinct CDR3 sequences, about 53% found once. Source material: blood. The receptors were sampled from a woman aged 60-75 years in good health. CDR3s include the opening cysteine and the closing phenylalanine or tryptophan. D genes are given only for firm matches. Some rows have no size entry. The others give once, few or many, or a class for an expanded clone.

v_gene	j_gene	d_gene	abundance	CDR3aa	CDR3nt
TRBV5-1	TRBJ2-7	.	.	CASGFPGVGSNEQYF	TGCGCCAGCGGCTTCCCCGGGGTAGGTTCGAACGAGCAGTACTTC
TRBV27	TRBJ2-7	TRBD1	few	CASSLLVGQGVHEQYF	TGTGCCAGCAGTTTACTGGTTGGGCAGGGGGTCCACGAGCAGTACTTC
TRBV10-3	TRBJ2-7	.	.	CAISEDRLSSYNEQYF	TGTGCCATCAGTGAGGACAGACTGAGCTCCTACAATGAGCAGTACTTC
TRBV25-1	TRBJ2-3	.	.	CASSEHGMGTDTQYF	TGTGCCAGCAGTGAACACGGGATGGGCACAGATACGCAGTATTTT
TRBV28	TRBJ2-7	.	.	CASSSGTFDEQYF	TGTGCCAGCAGTTCCGGAACTTTCGACGAGCAGTACTTC
TRBV5-1	TRBJ2-6	.	.	CASSYLGPGANVLTF	TGCGCCAGCAGCTACTTAGGCCCTGGGGCCAACGTCCTGACTTTC
TRBV5-1	TRBJ2-1	TRBD2	few	CASSTGGRSDEQFF	TGCGCCAGCAGCACGGGCGGGAGGAGCGATGAGCAGTTCTTC
TRBV4-1	TRBJ1-5	.	.	CASSQEPVLNGNQPQHF	TGCGCCAGCAGCCAAGAACCGGTTTTGAATGGCAATCAGCCCCAGCATTTT
TRBV20-1	TRBJ2-1	TRBD2	.	CSARALAGGWRNEQFF	TGCAGTGCTAGAGCACTAGCGGGAGGTTGGAGAAATGAGCAGTTCTTC
TRBV7-2	TRBJ1-6	.	few	CASSLQGGNSPLHF	TGTGCCAGCAGCTTACAGGGTGGGAATTCACCCCTCCACTTT
TRBV5-1	TRBJ2-5	TRBD2	.	CASSFGGLEEQYF	TGCGCCAGCAGCTTCGGGGGACTAGAAGAGCAGTACTTC
TRBV20-1	TRBJ2-3	TRBD2	few	CSATRLAGKRTQYF	TGCAGTGCTACTAGACTAGCGGGAAAGCGGACGCAGTATTTT
TRBV12-3/TRBV12-4	TRBJ2-7	TRBD1	.	CANKYQGAYEQYF	TGTGCCAACAAGTATCAGGGGGCTTACGAGCAGTACTTC
TRBV6-2/TRBV6-3	TRBJ2-2	.	.	CASSLLAQSTGELFF	TGTGCCAGCAGTTTACTAGCCCAAAGCACCGGGGAGCTGTTTTTT
TRBV11-2	TRBJ2-7	.	few	CASSSLASGYNEQYF	TGTGCCAGCAGCTCCCTAGCGTCAGGGTACAATGAGCAGTACTTC
TRBV20-1	TRBJ2-1	TRBD2	.	CSAMTSVDEQFF	TGCAGTGCTATGACTAGCGTGGACGAGCAGTTCTTC
TRBV6-5	TRBJ2-7	.	.	CANNKRPEQYF	TGTGCCAACAACAAGCGGCCCGAGCAGTACTTC
TRBV6-6	TRBJ2-5	.	.	CASSMDVVRYF	TGTGCCAGCAGTATGGACGTTGTTCGGTACTTC
TRBV28	TRBJ2-5	.	.	CASSNVGGASTQYF	TGTGCCAGCAGTAACGTGGGGGGCGCGTCGACCCAGTACTTC
TRBV20-1	TRBJ2-3	TRBD2	.	CSAMTHSGTPDTQYF	TGCAGTGCAATGACTCATAGCGGGACTCCAGATACGCAGTATTTT